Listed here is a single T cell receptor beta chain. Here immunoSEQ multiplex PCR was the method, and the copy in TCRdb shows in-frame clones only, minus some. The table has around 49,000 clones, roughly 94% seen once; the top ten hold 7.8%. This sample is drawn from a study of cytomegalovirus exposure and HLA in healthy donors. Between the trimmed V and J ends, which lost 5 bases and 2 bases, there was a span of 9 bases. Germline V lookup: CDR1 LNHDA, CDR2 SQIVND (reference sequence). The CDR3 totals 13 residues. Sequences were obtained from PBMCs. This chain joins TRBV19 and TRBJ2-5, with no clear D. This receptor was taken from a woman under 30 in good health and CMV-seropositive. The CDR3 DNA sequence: TGTGCCAGTAGTGCGGTCCTTCAAGAGACCCAGTACTTC. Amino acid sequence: CASSAVLQETQYF.